Below, 15 T cell receptor beta chains from the same sample are listed, as sequenced in a study of control samples from healthy donors and cancer patients. The repertoire was sequenced with immunoSEQ multiplex PCR; TCRdb's copy has only in-frame clones and lacks some. The sample has 150,000 to 200,000 clones, approximately 90% seen once. Sequencing was performed on blood. These receptors came from a woman younger than 45 in good health.

J is TRBJ1-4 and V is TRBV7-6; 7 bases map to TRBD1. This CDR3 comprises 15 residues. Germline assignment: CDR1 SGHVS and CDR2 FNYEAQ. After removal of 4 bases from V and 7 bases from J, the junction contained 9 bases not matched to a gene. CDR3 residues: CASSSGQAVGEKLFF. CDR3 DNA sequence: TGTGCCAGCAGCTCTGGACAGGCGGTTGGTGAAAAACTGTTTTTT.

The chain has TRBV4-2 and TRBJ2-7; D is uncertain. Germline V CDR1 and CDR2: LGHNA, YNFKEQ. The CDR3 is made up of 12 amino acids. V gave up 2 bases and J gave up 6 bases, with 8 bases separating them. In nucleotides, the CDR3 is TGTGCCAGCAGCCAACTGGGCACCGAGCAGTACTTC. Translation: CASSQLGTEQYF.

The gene calls are TRBV9 and TRBJ2-1, with TRBD2 matching 11 bases. J lost 2 bases, V lost 0 bases, and 1 base had no gene match. CDR1 and CDR2 from the germline V gene are SGDLS and YYNGEE. The CDR3 extends over 16 amino acids. DNA for the CDR3: TGTGCCAGCAGCGTAGCACTAGCGGGAGCCTACAATGAGCAGTTCTTC. Translating gives CASSVALAGAYNEQFF.

This clone was found once. The chain uses TRBV3-1 (or the pseudogene TRBV3-2) and TRBJ2-2; D is unresolved. The V gene lost 2 bases and the J gene lost 3 bases, with 10 bases spanning the gap. The CDR3 is 15 residues long. The germline V gene encodes CDR1 LGHDT and CDR2 YNNKEL (reference sequence). The CDR3 region is CASSQPSWYTGELFF. CDR3 coding DNA: TGTGCCAGCAGCCAACCATCGTGGTACACCGGGGAGCTGTTTTTT.

The rearrangement links TRBV5-1 to TRBJ1-6; D gene ambiguous. CDR3 length: 15 amino acids. V was trimmed by 0 bases and J by 10 bases, leaving 14 bases between them. CDR1 is SGHRS, CDR2 YFSETQ, per germline. CDR3 protein: CASSLGEGEWSPLHF. The CDR3 region has the DNA TGCGCCAGCAGCTTGGGAGAGGGAGAGTGGTCACCCCTCCACTTT. Full variable domain (missing parts from reference TRBV5-1 and TRBJ1-6): KAGVTQTPRYLIKTRGQQVTLSCSPISGHRSVSWYQQTPGQGLQFLFEYFSETQRNKGNFPGRFSGRQFSNSRSEMNVSTLELGDSALYLCASSLGEGEWSPLHFGNGTRLTVT.

The gene calls are TRBV19 and TRBJ1-5, with D perhaps TRBD1 (6 bases). CDR1 is LNHDA and CDR2 is SQIVND in the germline V gene (reference sequence). The germline V and J ends were trimmed by 8 bases and 0 bases, with 11 bases remaining between them. The CDR3 consists of 14 residues. The CDR3 DNA is TGTGCCAGTGAGGGACATTATAGCAATCAGCCCCAGCATTTT. Translating gives CASEGHYSNQPQHF.

The CDR3 sequence: CASSREEGKRYGYTF. CDR3 bases: TGTGCCAGTAGTAGGGAGGAGGGAAAACGGTATGGCTACACCTTC. The chain employs TRBV19 and TRBJ1-2; D not resolved. Per the germline V gene, CDR1 is LNHDA and CDR2 is SQIVND (reference sequence). Trimming took 4 bases from V and 5 from J, leaving 17 bases between them. The CDR3 has 15 amino acids.

The chain joins TRBV15 to TRBJ2-5, with TRBD2 matching over 7 bases. J was trimmed by 5 bases and V by 3 bases; bases with no gene match: 15. The CDR3 runs 17 residues. Germline V gene lookup returns CDR1 LNHNV and CDR2 YYDKDF (reference sequence). This CDR3 is CATSRGGSWGGRETQYF. Written as DNA, the CDR3 is TGTGCCACCAGCAGGGGCGGCTCATGGGGAGGGAGGGAGACCCAGTACTTC.

The V and J genes are TRBV21-1 and TRBJ1-6. TRBV21-1 is reported as a pseudogene. The CDR3 loop spans 19 amino acids. CDR3 in DNA: TGTGCCAGCAGCAAAGATCCCGGGACCGAAAGCTCCTATAATTCACCCCTCCACTTT. Its protein is CASSKDPGTESSYNSPLHF.

The chain recombines TRBV29-1 with TRBJ2-2, with no clear D. CDR1 and CDR2 from the germline V gene are SQVTM and ANQGSEA. The CDR3 length is 13 residues. V was pared by 7 bases and J by 2 bases, with 11 bases between. The CDR3 spells CSAPAPNTGELFF. The CDR3 region has the DNA TGCAGCGCGCCAGCGCCTAACACCGGGGAGCTGTTTTTT.

The CDR3: CASTLPRGKLFF. CDR3 coding DNA: TGTGCCAGCACCCTCCCTCGCGGAAAACTGTTTTTT. V gene TRBV28 combines with J gene TRBJ1-4; unclear D gene. Per germline, CDR1 MDHEN and CDR2 SYDVKM. The CDR3 spans 12 residues. The germline V and J ends were trimmed by 7 bases and 10 bases, with 13 bases remaining between them.

This clone was recorded once. The CDR3 DNA reads TGTGCCGTGGGACAGGGGGCGTCCGGGGCCAACGTCCTGACTTTC. Translation gives CAVGQGASGANVLTF. The gene calls are TRBV19 and TRBJ2-6, with 12 positions matching TRBD1. V shed 11 bases, J shed 4 bases, and the junction held 6 bases outside the gene matches. CDR3 size: 15 residues. Germline loops: CDR1 LNHDA, CDR2 SQIVND (reference sequence).

The chain has TRBV6-5 and TRBJ1-1; weak D call: TRBD1 (5 bases). Germline values: CDR1 MNHEY, CDR2 SVGAGI. The germline V and J ends were trimmed by 2 bases and 11 bases, with 15 bases remaining between them. This CDR3 has 13 amino acids. CDR3 amino acids: CASSYGHKERAFF. In DNA, the CDR3 is TGTGCCAGCAGTTACGGACACAAGGAGCGGGCTTTCTTT.

V usage is TRBV19 and J usage is TRBJ2-1, with 13 bases fitting TRBD2. The CDR3 contains 17 residues. Trimming cost V 5 bases and J 0 bases; bases outside gene matches: 4. CDR1 and CDR2 from the germline V gene are LNHDA and SQIVND (reference sequence). The CDR3 region is CASSPGLAGSSYNEQFF. DNA for the CDR3: TGTGCCAGTAGTCCGGGACTAGCGGGGAGCTCCTACAATGAGCAGTTCTTC.

The V and J genes are TRBV10-3 and TRBJ1-2, with D hard to call. V gave up 6 bases and J gave up 8 bases, with 13 bases separating them. The CDR3 length is 12 residues. CDR1 is ENHRY and CDR2 is SYGVKD in the germline V gene. Written as DNA, the CDR3 is TGTGCCATCAGCCGAGACAACGTAGGCTACACCTTC. Amino acid sequence: CAISRDNVGYTF.